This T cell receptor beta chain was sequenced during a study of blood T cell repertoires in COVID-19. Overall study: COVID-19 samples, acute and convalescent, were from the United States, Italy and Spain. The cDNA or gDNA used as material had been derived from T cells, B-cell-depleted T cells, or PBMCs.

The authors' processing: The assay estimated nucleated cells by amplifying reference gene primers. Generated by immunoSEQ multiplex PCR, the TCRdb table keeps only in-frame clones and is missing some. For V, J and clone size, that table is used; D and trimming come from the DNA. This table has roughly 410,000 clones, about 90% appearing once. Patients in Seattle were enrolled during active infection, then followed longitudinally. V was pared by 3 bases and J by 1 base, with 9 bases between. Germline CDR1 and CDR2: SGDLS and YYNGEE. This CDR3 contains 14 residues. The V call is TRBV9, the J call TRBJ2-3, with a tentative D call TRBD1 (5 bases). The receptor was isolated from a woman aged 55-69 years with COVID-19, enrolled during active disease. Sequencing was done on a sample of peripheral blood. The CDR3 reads CASSDRSGTDTQYF. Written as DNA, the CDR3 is TGTGCCAGCAGCGACAGGTCGGGCACAGATACGCAGTATTTT.